The 25 T cell receptor beta chains below come from one sample, sequenced in a study of T cells expressing NK-cell markers. TCRdb reanalyzed the 5' RACE reads, giving one entry per CDR3 protein sequence and no DNA. The sample spans over 100,000 distinct CDR3 sequences; the ten largest clones claim about a fifth. The source material was blood T cells: a sorted CD56 or NKG2C T cell subset, CD4+ or CD8+ T cells, or bulk PBMC T cells (not recorded which). Receptors originate from a woman between 18 and 70 years old in good health.

CDR3 loop: CAIRTGTNTGELFF. The rearrangement links TRBV10-3 to TRBJ2-2; the D gene TCRdb calls, TRBD1, cannot be checked with no DNA. There are 14 residues in the CDR3. Germline loops: CDR1 ENHRY, CDR2 SYGVKD.

V usage is TRBV4-3 and J usage is TRBJ2-7. The CDR3 contains 15 residues. CDR1 and CDR2 from the germline V gene are LGHNA and YSLEER. The CDR3 here is CASSHTHNDGYEQYF.

The J gene is TRBJ2-5, the V gene TRBV27. There are 15 residues in the CDR3. Germline V gene lookup returns CDR1 MNHEY and CDR2 SMNVEV (reference sequence). The chain's CDR3 is CASSLSGQGLETQYF.

The rearrangement links TRBV19 to TRBJ2-5; TCRdb names TRBD1, which stays unverified in the absence of DNA. Germline CDR1 and CDR2: LNHDA and SQIVND (reference sequence). This CDR3 is 16 amino acids long. The CDR3 sequence is CASSVGGDRYQETQYF.

The chain is built from TRBV7-2 and TRBJ2-1; without DNA, the TCRdb call of TRBD1 cannot be checked. Germline V gene lookup returns CDR1 SGHTA and CDR2 FQGNSA. CDR3 length equals 12 residues. Here the CDR3 reads CASSQGWDEQFF. The whole variable domain, filled in from reference TRBV7-2 and TRBJ2-1, reads GAGVSQSPSNKVTEKGKDVELRCDPISGHTALYWYRQSLGQGLEFLIYFQGNSAPDKSGLPSDRFSAERTGGSVSTLTIQRTQQEDSAVYLCASSQGWDEQFFGPGTRLTVL.

The chain employs TRBV20-1 and TRBJ2-2; as DNA is missing, the TRBD2 call by TCRdb cannot be tested. Germline CDR1 is DFQATT and CDR2 is SNEGSKA (reference sequence). CDR3 length: 15 amino acids. CDR3 protein: CSASPGLLSTGELFF.

By frequency, this clonotype registers medium-sized. The J gene is TRBJ2-4, the V gene TRBV4-3; TCRdb calls TRBD2, which cannot be checked without DNA. Germline CDR1 and CDR2: LGHNA and YSLEER. The CDR3 covers 14 residues. CDR3 region: CASSQDHEREVQYF.

The chain links TRBV12-3 or TRBV12-4 to TRBJ2-2; TCRdb indicates TRBD1, and absent DNA this call remains unverified. This CDR3 has 17 residues. The CDR3 sequence is CASSPRAGTGISGELFF.

V and J are TRBV4-3 and TRBJ2-3; the D call of TRBD1 rests on TCRdb alone, since no DNA is present to check it. The CDR3 loop spans 17 amino acids. Germline V gives CDR1 LGHNA, CDR2 YSLEER. CDR3: CASSQDLWDRVPDTQYF.

V is TRBV12-3 or TRBV12-4 and J is TRBJ2-1. The CDR3 has 11 amino acids. CDR3 protein: CASTFAGEQFF.

The chain recombines TRBV29-1 with TRBJ2-3; TCRdb designates TRBD2, a call that cannot be tested without DNA. The CDR3 loop spans 14 amino acids. In germline, CDR1 is SQVTM, CDR2 ANQGSEA. The chain's CDR3 is CSVAGTTYTDTQYF.

The chain recombines TRBV4-3 with TRBJ2-1; the TCRdb D gene call, TRBD2, has no DNA to confirm it. The CDR3 sequence is 13 residues long. CDR1 and CDR2 from the germline V gene are LGHNA and YSLEER. CDR3 protein: CASSPEGSGEQFF.

This CDR3 reads CASSLVGDSWEKLFF. The genes are TRBV5-4 and TRBJ1-4; TCRdb returns TRBD1, unconfirmable since there is no DNA. CDR3 size: 15 residues. Germline V gives CDR1 SGHNT, CDR2 YYREEE (reference sequence). The full variable domain, rest sourced from reference TRBV5-4 and TRBJ1-4, is ETGVTQSPTHLIKTRGQQVTLRCSSQSGHNTVSWYQQALGQGPQFIFQYYREEENGRGNFPPRFSGLQFPNYSSELNVNALELDDSALYLCASSLVGDSWEKLFFGSGTQLSVL.

The chain is built from TRBV6-5 and TRBJ2-3; no DNA is available, so the TRBD1 call from TCRdb remains unchecked. The germline V gene has CDR1 MNHEY and CDR2 SVGAGI. The CDR3 length is 17 residues. The CDR3: CASSYSGLGGFTDTQYF.

The genes are TRBV20-1 and TRBJ2-7; the TCRdb D gene call, TRBD2, has no DNA to confirm it. Germline values: CDR1 DFQATT, CDR2 SNEGSKA (reference sequence). The CDR3 length is 14 residues. CDR3: CSALPQTSFDEQYF.

CDR3 protein: CAWETGATNEQFF. This rearrangement joins TRBV30 to TRBJ2-1; the TRBD2 assignment by TCRdb is unverifiable without DNA. The CDR3 is 13 amino acids. Germline V lookup: CDR1 GTSNPN, CDR2 SVGIG (reference sequence).

J is TRBJ2-3 and V is TRBV2; TCRdb's D call, TRBD2, is unchecked because there is no DNA. This CDR3 has 16 amino acids. The germline V gene has CDR1 SNHLY and CDR2 FYNNEI. The CDR3 reads CASSGYGSGRGDTQYF.

The V call is TRBV21-1, the J call TRBJ2-7. TRBV21-1 is shown as a pseudogene. There are 15 residues in the CDR3. The CDR3 here is CASSKASGPYYEQYF.

This chain links TRBV4-2 with TRBJ1-5. The CDR3 has 13 amino acids. From germline, CDR1 is LGHNA and CDR2 YNFKEQ. The CDR3 is CASSQESSQPQHF.

V usage is TRBV7-2 and J usage is TRBJ2-2; TCRdb's D call of TRBD2 is untestable without DNA. CDR3 length equals 15 residues. Germline-derived CDR1 and CDR2 are SGHTA and FQGNSA. CDR3 residues: CASSLGVSGAGELFF.

The chain combines TRBV4-1 with TRBJ2-1; TCRdb's D call, TRBD2, is unchecked because there is no DNA. Germline CDR1 reads MGHRA; CDR2 reads YSYEKL. This CDR3 has 13 amino acids. The CDR3 loop reads CASSRLGHEEQFF.

This chain uses TRBV6-1 with TRBJ2-1; TCRdb outputs TRBD1, but without DNA this stays unchecked. The germline CDR1 and CDR2 sequences are MNHNS and SASEGT. This CDR3 region has 15 residues. CDR3 sequence: CASSEGTGGANEQFF.

V gene TRBV28 combines with J gene TRBJ2-5; the D gene TCRdb calls, TRBD2, cannot be checked with no DNA. In germline, CDR1 is MDHEN, CDR2 SYDVKM. The CDR3 sequence is 16 residues long. CDR3 residues: CASSFLLARLQETQYF. Full variable domain (outside the CDR3, taken from reference TRBV28 and TRBJ2-5): DVKVTQSSRYLVKRTGEKVFLECVQDMDHENMFWYRQDPGLGLRLIYFSYDVKMKEKGDIPEGYSVSREKKERFSLILESASTNQTSMYLCASSFLLARLQETQYFGPGTRLLVL.

V is TRBV4-2 and J is TRBJ1-3; TCRdb selects TRBD1, and the lack of DNA leaves this call unchecked. The CDR3 totals 12 residues. Germline V gene lookup returns CDR1 LGHNA and CDR2 YNFKEQ. CDR3 sequence: CASRGQGDTIYF.

The genes are TRBV11-2 and TRBJ2-1; checking the TCRdb D call of TRBD2 is not possible without DNA. The CDR3 contains 15 residues. The germline CDR1 and CDR2 sequences are SGHAT and FQNNGV. CDR3 residues: CASSPRASGQGEQFF.